The subject of this entry is one TCR beta chain. Antigen unknown. The CDR3 loop spans 14 amino acids. Germline V lookup: CDR1 MNHNS, CDR2 SASEGT. This sample was taken from a study of cytomegalovirus exposure and HLA in healthy donors. Study-wide findings and caveats: The only immune exposure information that was available was CMV serostatus.

Use of 60 Vbeta and 13 Jbeta primers characterized the PCR. The data were produced by immunoSEQ multiplex PCR, yet TCRdb's version contains in-frame clones alone and is incomplete. The listing contains about 120,000 clones. This clonotype was obtained from a woman aged 40 to 49 in good health and CMV-seropositive. The sequenced sample consisted of PBMCs. This chain links TRBV6-1 with TRBJ2-5, with TRBD2 as a possible D gene (6 bases). The J call may not be correct, given that the DNA end is closer to TRBJ2-7. CDR3 in amino acids: CASSEGGEPYEQYF. CDR3 bases: TGTGCCAGCAGTGAAGGCGGGGAGCCCTACGAGCAGTACTTC.